This T cell receptor beta chain was sequenced for a study of blood T cells in healthy people across ages. Background on the study: The capture of about one barcoded beta molecule per two T cells was achieved by template switching. Study findings and constraints: With age, beta diversity per million T cells declined roughly linearly, significantly by 30 to 50.

A second PCR, run for roughly 7 to 12 cycles, used a sample-barcoded 5' primer plus a J-beta primer mix. Each cDNA molecule was tagged by a template-switch adaptor with 12 random nucleotides. TCRdb redid the calling of the 5' RACE reads with MiXCR, one entry per CDR3 protein. This sample yields 700,000 to 800,000 distinct CDR3 sequences, of which approximately 43% are seen a single time; 20% belongs to the top ten. Aged roughly 6 to 90, donors were systemically healthy Caucasians from Russia. This clonotype was seen a handful of times. Antigen unknown. Germline V gene data show CDR1 as MNHEY and CDR2 as SMNVEV (reference sequence). CDR3 length: 18 residues. The V and J ends lost 6 bases and 8 bases respectively, with 29 bases between them.

What was sequenced was blood. The TCR originated in a woman aged 55-70 years in good health. The V and J genes are TRBV27 and TRBJ2-1, with unresolved D. CDR3 protein: CASSLRMRLSGPGDEQFF. CDR3 coding DNA: TGTGCCAGCAGCCTTAGGATGAGGCTCAGTGGGCCTGGGGATGAGCAGTTCTTC.